This is a list of T cell receptor beta chains from one sample in a study of identical twins. TCRdb independently ran MiXCR on the 5' RACE reads; one entry per CDR3 protein. Among around 680,000 distinct CDR3 sequences listed, around 8.6% were seen once. The same specimen was also included in a second study, on yellow fever vaccine responses in identical twins.

Sequencing was carried out using PBMCs. These receptors were collected from a woman between 18 and 29 years old in good health. Both conserved end residues are part of each CDR3. The D gene is left open where the match is weak. Rows give clone size only sometimes, using once, few, many, or a class for an expanded clone.

size | D | J | V | length | CDR3 | DNA
many | TRBD1 | TRBJ1-3 | TRBV3-1 | 15 | CASSPGTVSGNTIYF | TGTGCCAGCAGCCCCGGGACAGTCTCTGGAAACACCATATATTTT
few | TRBD2 | TRBJ2-7 | TRBV20-1 | 14 | CSAFGTSGNIGQYF | TGCAGTGCTTTCGGGACTAGCGGGAATATTGGGCAGTACTTC
many | NA | TRBJ1-2 | TRBV3-1 | 14 | CASSRRQVVYGYTF | TGTGCCAGCAGCCGCAGACAGGTAGTCTATGGCTACACCTTC
many | TRBD1 | TRBJ2-7 | TRBV11-1 | 15 | CASSSTGTGNGEQYF | TGTGCCAGCAGCTCCACCGGGACAGGGAACGGAGAGCAGTACTTC
NA | NA | TRBJ1-2 | TRBV4-3 | 15 | CASSQGTNYDYGYTF | TGCGCCAGCAGCCAAGGGACGAATTACGACTATGGCTACACCTTC
few | TRBD1 | TRBJ2-2 | TRBV6-1 | 14 | CATSGTANTGELFF | TGTGCCACATCCGGGACAGCGAACACCGGGGAGCTGTTTTTT
NA | NA | TRBJ2-7 | TRBV4-3 | 16 | CASSQELGQGFYEQYF | TGCGCCAGCAGCCAAGAATTAGGGCAGGGGTTCTACGAGCAGTACTTC
NA | NA | TRBJ2-7 | TRBV5-1 | 14 | CASSLDPAPYEQYF | TGCGCCAGCAGCTTGGATCCTGCACCCTACGAGCAGTACTTC
NA | NA | TRBJ2-7 | TRBV5-1 | 16 | CASSRTRETSLGEQYF | TGCGCCAGCAGCCGCACACGGGAAACTTCTCTGGGCGAGCAGTACTTC
many | NA | TRBJ2-1 | TRBV4-2 | 15 | CASSQEYSGDREQFF | TGTGCCAGCAGCCAAGAGTACTCGGGAGATCGGGAGCAGTTCTTC
NA | TRBD1 | TRBJ2-1 | TRBV7-9 | 16 | CASSFSAGGSHNEQFF | TGTGCCAGCAGCTTTTCCGCAGGGGGTTCCCACAATGAGCAGTTCTTC
many | NA | TRBJ1-2 | TRBV12-3/TRBV12-4 | 13 | CASSQNWNYGYTF | TGTGCCAGCAGCCAGAATTGGAACTATGGCTACACCTTC
many | NA | TRBJ1-1 | TRBV3-1 | 14 | CASSQPGTFTEAFF | TGTGCCAGCAGCCAACCCGGGACCTTCACTGAAGCTTTCTTT
many | TRBD2 | TRBJ2-5 | TRBV12-3/TRBV12-4 | 15 | CASSSLAGEAETQYF | TGTGCCAGCAGTTCTCTAGCGGGAGAAGCAGAGACCCAGTACTTC
many | NA | TRBJ2-7 | TRBV6-2/TRBV6-3 | 15 | CASSSPMGATYEQYF | TGTGCCAGCAGTTCCCCTATGGGCGCGACCTACGAGCAGTACTTC
many | TRBD1 | TRBJ1-5 | TRBV5-1 | 15 | CASSASGQGNQPQHF | TGCGCCAGCAGCGCCAGTGGACAGGGCAATCAGCCCCAGCATTTT
NA | NA | TRBJ1-4 | TRBV29-1 | 16 | CSVGGAGNDVGEKLFF | TGCAGCGTGGGCGGGGCAGGGAATGATGTAGGTGAAAAACTGTTTTTT
NA | NA | TRBJ2-5 | TRBV20-1 | 15 | CSARDPRGYQETQYF | TGCAGTGCTAGAGATCCTCGAGGATACCAAGAGACCCAGTACTTC
few | NA | TRBJ2-1 | TRBV27 | 18 | CASSYEGGMAVSYNEQFF | TGTGCCAGCAGTTACGAGGGCGGGATGGCAGTTTCCTACAATGAGCAGTTCTTC
few | TRBD1 | TRBJ2-1 | TRBV7-2 | 16 | CASSIRTGLAYNEQFF | TGTGCCAGCAGCATCCGGACAGGGCTGGCCTACAATGAGCAGTTCTTC
once | NA | TRBJ2-7 | TRBV20-1 | 14 | CSARSRGLLREQYF | TGCAGTGCTAGATCCCGCGGACTCCTACGGGAGCAGTACTTC
NA | NA | TRBJ2-5 | TRBV29-1 | 14 | CSVESASLQETQYF | TGCAGCGTTGAATCCGCATCTCTACAAGAGACCCAGTACTTC
once | TRBD2 | TRBJ2-1 | TRBV6-2/TRBV6-3 | 17 | CASSYREDGLADNEQFF | TGTGCCAGCAGTTACCGGGAGGACGGACTAGCGGACAATGAGCAGTTCTTC
many | NA | TRBJ2-7 | TRBV5-1 | 13 | CASSLAPVYEQYF | TGCGCCAGCAGCTTGGCCCCCGTCTACGAGCAGTACTTC
many | NA | TRBJ2-5 | TRBV12-3/TRBV12-4 | 17 | CASSYPIHEGMGETQYF | TGTGCCAGCAGTTACCCTATTCATGAGGGAATGGGGGAGACCCAGTACTTC
NA | NA | TRBJ2-7 | TRBV30 | 11 | CAWTRSYEQYF | TGTGCCTGGACCAGATCCTACGAGCAGTACTTC
NA | NA | TRBJ1-1 | TRBV7-2 | 11 | CASSPGDEAFF | TGTGCCAGCAGCCCCGGCGATGAAGCTTTCTTT
many | NA | TRBJ2-3 | TRBV7-8 | 14 | CASSLSLDTDTQYF | TGTGCCAGCAGCTTATCCCTCGACACAGATACGCAGTATTTT
few | NA | TRBJ1-1 | TRBV20-1 | 12 | CSAPSLNTEAFF | TGCAGTGCTCCCTCTCTGAACACTGAAGCTTTCTTT
few | NA | TRBJ1-5 | TRBV27 | 14 | CASSSRRGRQPQHF | TGTGCCAGCAGTTCGCGGAGGGGCCGGCAGCCCCAGCATTTT
few | TRBD1 | TRBJ2-1 | TRBV24-1 | 16 | CATSDSARTGGDEQFF | TGTGCCACCAGTGACAGCGCCCGGACAGGGGGCGATGAGCAGTTCTTC
few | NA | TRBJ2-6 | TRBV18 | 16 | CASSPDIFSGANVLTF | TGTGCCAGCTCACCGGACATTTTCTCTGGGGCCAACGTCCTGACTTTC
NA | NA | TRBJ1-2 | TRBV19 | 13 | CATRWRTNYGYTF | TGTGCTACTAGGTGGCGGACAAACTATGGCTACACCTTC
many | NA | TRBJ2-5 | TRBV7-2 | 12 | CASSLLRGTQYF | TGTGCCAGCAGCTTACTTAGGGGGACCCAGTACTTC
NA | TRBD2 | TRBJ2-7 | TRBV19 | 15 | CASSAPGLGLGEQYF | TGTGCCAGTAGTGCACCGGGACTGGGACTAGGAGAGCAGTACTTC